The following is a TCR beta chain sequence with its context. This specimen comes from a study of cytomegalovirus exposure and HLA in healthy donors. Germline assignment: CDR1 SGHTA and CDR2 FQGTGA. The CDR3 runs 15 residues. Trimming stripped 5 bases from V and 5 bases from J, with 18 bases between. The PCR ran on 60 Vbeta and 13 Jbeta primers. Sequenced by immunoSEQ multiplex PCR; TCRdb stores in-frame clones only, minus some. The sample holds some 140,000 clones, around 83% seen once. The origin of this receptor is a woman between 45 and 60 years old in good health and CMV-seropositive. The sequenced material came from PBMCs. This chain connects TRBV7-3 to TRBJ1-1; D might be TRBD1 (6 bases). The CDR3 DNA sequence: TGTGCCAGCAGCCTCCGGGGGGGCTGGGGAACTGAAGCTTTCTTT. This translates into CASSLRGGWGTEAFF. Full variable domain (rest looked up from reference TRBV7-3 and TRBJ1-1): GAGVSQTPSNKVTEKGKYVELRCDPISGHTALYWYRQSLGQGPEFLIYFQGTGAADDSGLPNDRFFAVRPEGSVSTLKIQRTERGDSAVYLCASSLRGGWGTEAFFGQGTRLTVV.